Detailed here is one TCR beta chain. The data originate from a study of blood T cell repertoires in COVID-19. Sequencing used immunoSEQ multiplex PCR; TCRdb keeps in-frame clones, though not all of them. The repertoire holds 200,000 to 250,000 clones, with approximately 83% as singletons. Per germline, CDR1 SGHTA and CDR2 FQGNSA. The ends lost 9 bases at V and 0 bases at J; junction bases unmatched: 8. The CDR3 spans 15 residues. The sample comprised peripheral blood. The chain carries TRBV7-2 and TRBJ1-1, with TRBD1 matching over 9 bases. The clonotype originates from a woman aged 25 to 39 with COVID-19, enrolled during active disease. CDR3 nucleotides: TGTGCCAGTAAACAGGGGGCCGGGATGAACACTGAAGCTTTCTTT. As protein: CASKQGAGMNTEAFF. Drawing the rest from reference TRBV7-2 and TRBJ1-1, the complete variable domain is GAGVSQSPSNKVTEKGKDVELRCDPISGHTALYWYRQSLGQGLEFLIYFQGNSAPDKSGLPSDRFSAERTGGSVSTLTIQRTQQEDSAVYLCASKQGAGMNTEAFFGQGTRLTVV.